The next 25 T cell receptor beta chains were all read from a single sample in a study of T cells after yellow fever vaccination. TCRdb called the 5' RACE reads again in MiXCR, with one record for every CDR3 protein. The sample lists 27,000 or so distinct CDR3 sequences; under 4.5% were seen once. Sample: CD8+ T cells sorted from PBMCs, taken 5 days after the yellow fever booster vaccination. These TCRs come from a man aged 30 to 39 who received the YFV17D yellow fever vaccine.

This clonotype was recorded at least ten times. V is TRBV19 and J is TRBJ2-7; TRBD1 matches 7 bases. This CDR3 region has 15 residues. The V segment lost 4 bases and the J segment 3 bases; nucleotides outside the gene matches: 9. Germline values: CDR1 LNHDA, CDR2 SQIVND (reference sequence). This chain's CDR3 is CASSKIAGDSYEQYF. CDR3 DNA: TGTGCCAGTAGTAAGATCGCCGGGGACAGCTACGAGCAGTACTTC.

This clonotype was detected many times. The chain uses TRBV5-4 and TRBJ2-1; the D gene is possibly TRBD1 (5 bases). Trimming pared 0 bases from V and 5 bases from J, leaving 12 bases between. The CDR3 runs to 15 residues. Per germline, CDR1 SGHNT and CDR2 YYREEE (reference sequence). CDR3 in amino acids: CASSLGAGPNNEQFF. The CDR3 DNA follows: TGTGCCAGCAGCTTGGGGGCAGGGCCAAACAATGAGCAGTTCTTC.

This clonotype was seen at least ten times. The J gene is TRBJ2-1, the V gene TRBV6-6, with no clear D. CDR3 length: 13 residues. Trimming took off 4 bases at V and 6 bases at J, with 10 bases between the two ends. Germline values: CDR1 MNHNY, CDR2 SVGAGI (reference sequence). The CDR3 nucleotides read TGTGCCAGCAGTTCCCAGTGGCTCAATGAGCAGTTCTTC. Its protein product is CASSSQWLNEQFF.

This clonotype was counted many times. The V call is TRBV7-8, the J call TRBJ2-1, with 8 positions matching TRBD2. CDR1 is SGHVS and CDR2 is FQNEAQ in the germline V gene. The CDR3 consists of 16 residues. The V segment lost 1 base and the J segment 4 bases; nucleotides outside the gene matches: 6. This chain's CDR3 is CASSLDLSGTYNEQFF. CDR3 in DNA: TGTGCCAGCAGCTTAGACCTTAGCGGGACTTACAATGAGCAGTTCTTC.

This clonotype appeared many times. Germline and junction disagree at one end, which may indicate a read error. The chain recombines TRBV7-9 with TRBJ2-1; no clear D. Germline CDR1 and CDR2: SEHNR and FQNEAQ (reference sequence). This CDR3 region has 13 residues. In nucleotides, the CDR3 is TGTGCCAGCAGCCCCCCCACCCCAAATGGGCAGTTCTTC. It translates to CASSPPTPNGQFF.

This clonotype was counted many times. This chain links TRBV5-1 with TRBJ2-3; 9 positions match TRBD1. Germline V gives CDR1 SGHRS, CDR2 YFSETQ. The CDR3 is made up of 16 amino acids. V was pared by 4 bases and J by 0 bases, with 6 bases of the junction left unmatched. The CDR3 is CASSPGTGYSTDTQYF. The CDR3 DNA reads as TGCGCCAGCAGCCCCGGGACAGGGTATAGCACAGATACGCAGTATTTT.

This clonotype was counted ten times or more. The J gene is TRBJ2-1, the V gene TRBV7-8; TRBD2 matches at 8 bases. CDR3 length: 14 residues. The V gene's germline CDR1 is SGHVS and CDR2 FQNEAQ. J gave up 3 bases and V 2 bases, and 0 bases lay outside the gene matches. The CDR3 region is CASSLLAGYNEQFF. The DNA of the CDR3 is TGTGCCAGCAGCTTACTAGCGGGCTACAATGAGCAGTTCTTC.

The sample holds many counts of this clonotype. The CDR3 DNA is TGTGCCAGCAGCCCGCAGACAGGAGTCCAACAAGAGACCCAGTACTTC. Translation gives CASSPQTGVQQETQYF. V gene TRBV14 combines with J gene TRBJ2-5; D perhaps matches TRBD1 (6 bases). V was clipped by 4 bases and J by 2 bases, with 17 bases between them. The CDR3 runs to 16 residues. Germline-derived CDR1 and CDR2 are SGHDN and FVKESK.

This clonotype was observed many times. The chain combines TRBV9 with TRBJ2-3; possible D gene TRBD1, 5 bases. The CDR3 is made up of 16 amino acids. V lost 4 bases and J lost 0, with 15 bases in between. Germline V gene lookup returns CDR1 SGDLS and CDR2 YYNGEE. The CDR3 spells CASSLTEGVSTDTQYF. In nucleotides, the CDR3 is TGTGCCAGCAGCCTCACGGAAGGGGTTAGCACAGATACGCAGTATTTT.

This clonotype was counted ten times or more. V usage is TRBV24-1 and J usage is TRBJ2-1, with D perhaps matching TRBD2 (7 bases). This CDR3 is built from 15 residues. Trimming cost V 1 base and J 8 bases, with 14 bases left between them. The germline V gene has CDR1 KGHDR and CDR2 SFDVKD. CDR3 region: CATSDLPGAGDEQFF. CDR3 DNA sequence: TGTGCCACCAGTGATTTACCAGGGGCGGGGGATGAGCAGTTCTTC.

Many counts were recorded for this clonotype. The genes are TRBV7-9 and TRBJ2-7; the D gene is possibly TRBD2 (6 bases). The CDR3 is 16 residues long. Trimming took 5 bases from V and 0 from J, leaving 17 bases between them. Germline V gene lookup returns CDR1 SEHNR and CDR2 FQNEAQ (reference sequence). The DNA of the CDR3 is TGTGCCAGCAGCAGCCGGAGCGGGTTAAGCTCCTACGAGCAGTACTTC. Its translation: CASSSRSGLSSYEQYF. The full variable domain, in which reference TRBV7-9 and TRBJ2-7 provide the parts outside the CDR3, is DTGVSQNPRHKITKRGQNVTFRCDPISEHNRLYWYRQTLGQGPEFLTYFQNEAQLEKSRLLSDRFSAERPKGSFSTLEIQRTEQGDSAMYLCASSSRSGLSSYEQYFGPGTRLTVT.

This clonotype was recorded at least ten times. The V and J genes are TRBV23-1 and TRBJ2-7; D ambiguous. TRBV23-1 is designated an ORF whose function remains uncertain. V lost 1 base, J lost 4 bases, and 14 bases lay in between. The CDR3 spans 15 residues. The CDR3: CASSQFDSTEYEQYF. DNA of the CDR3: TGCGCCAGCAGTCAATTTGACTCCACTGAGTACGAGCAGTACTTC.

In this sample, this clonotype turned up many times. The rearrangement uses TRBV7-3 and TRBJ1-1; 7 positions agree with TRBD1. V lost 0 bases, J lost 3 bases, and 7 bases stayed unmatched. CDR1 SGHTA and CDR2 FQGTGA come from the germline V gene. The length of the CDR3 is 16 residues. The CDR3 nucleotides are TGTGCCAGCAGCTTAACGGTAGGGACAGAGGACACTGAAGCTTTCTTT. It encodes CASSLTVGTEDTEAFF.

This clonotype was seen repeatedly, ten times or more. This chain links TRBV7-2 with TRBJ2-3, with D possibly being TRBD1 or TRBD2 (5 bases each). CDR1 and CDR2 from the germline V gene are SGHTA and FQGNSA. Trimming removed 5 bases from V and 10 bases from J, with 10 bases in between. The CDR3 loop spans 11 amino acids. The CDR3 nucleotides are TGTGCCAGCAGCCCGGGACCCTCGCAGTATTTT. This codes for CASSPGPSQYF.

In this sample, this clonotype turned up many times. CDR3 sequence reads: CASIAWDGNYEQYF. CDR3 bases: TGTGCCAGCATAGCCTGGGACGGGAACTACGAGCAGTACTTC. The rearrangement links TRBV6-5 to TRBJ2-7; D is tentatively TRBD1 or TRBD2 (5 bases each). Germline loops: CDR1 MNHEY, CDR2 SVGAGI. Between the trimmed V and J ends, which lost 7 bases and 3 bases, there was a span of 16 bases. This CDR3 is built from 14 residues.

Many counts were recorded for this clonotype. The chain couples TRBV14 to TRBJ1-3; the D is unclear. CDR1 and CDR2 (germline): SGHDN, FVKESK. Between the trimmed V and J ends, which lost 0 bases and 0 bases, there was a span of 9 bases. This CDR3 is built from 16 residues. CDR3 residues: CASSQDPSLSGNTIYF. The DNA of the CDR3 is TGTGCCAGCAGCCAAGACCCCAGCCTCTCTGGAAACACCATATATTTT.

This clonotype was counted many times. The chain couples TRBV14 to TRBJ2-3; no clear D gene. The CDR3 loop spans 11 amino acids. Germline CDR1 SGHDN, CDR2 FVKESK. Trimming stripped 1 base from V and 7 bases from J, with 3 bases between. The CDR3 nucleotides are TGTGCCAGCAGCCAAGGAAATACGCAGTATTTT. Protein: CASSQGNTQYF. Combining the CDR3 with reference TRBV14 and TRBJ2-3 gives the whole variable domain EAGVTQFPSHSVIEKGQTVTLRCDPISGHDNLYWYRRVMGKEIKFLLHFVKESKQDESGMPNNRFLAERTGGTYSTLKVQPAELEDSGVYFCASSQGNTQYFGPGTRLTVL.

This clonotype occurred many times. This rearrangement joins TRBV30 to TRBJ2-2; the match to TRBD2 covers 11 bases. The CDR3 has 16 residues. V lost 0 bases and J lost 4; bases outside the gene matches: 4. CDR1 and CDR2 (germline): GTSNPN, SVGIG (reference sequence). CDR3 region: CAWSVLAGVGTGELFF. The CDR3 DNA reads TGTGCCTGGAGTGTACTAGCGGGAGTTGGCACCGGGGAGCTGTTTTTT.

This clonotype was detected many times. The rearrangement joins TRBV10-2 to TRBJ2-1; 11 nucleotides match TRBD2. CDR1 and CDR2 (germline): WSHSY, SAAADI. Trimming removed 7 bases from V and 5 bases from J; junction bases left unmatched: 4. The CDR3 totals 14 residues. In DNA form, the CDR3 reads TGCGCCAGCATGGGGACTAGCGGAGACAATGAGCAGTTCTTC. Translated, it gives CASMGTSGDNEQFF.

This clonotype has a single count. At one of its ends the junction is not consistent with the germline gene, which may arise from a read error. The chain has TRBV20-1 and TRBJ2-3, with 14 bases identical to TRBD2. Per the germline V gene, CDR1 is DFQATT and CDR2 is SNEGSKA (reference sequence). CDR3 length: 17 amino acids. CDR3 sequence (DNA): TGCTGTGCGCAGACTAGCGGGAGGGCCCTCGGAGCAGATACGCAGTATTTT. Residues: CCAQTSGRALGADTQYF.

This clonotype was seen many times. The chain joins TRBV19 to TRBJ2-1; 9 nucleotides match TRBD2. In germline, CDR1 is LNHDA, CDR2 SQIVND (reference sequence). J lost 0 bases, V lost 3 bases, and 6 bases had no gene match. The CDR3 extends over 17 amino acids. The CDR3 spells CASSILSGRHSYNEQFF. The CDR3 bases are TGTGCCAGTAGTATCTTGAGCGGGAGGCACTCCTACAATGAGCAGTTCTTC. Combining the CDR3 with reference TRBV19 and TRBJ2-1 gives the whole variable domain DGGITQSPKYLFRKEGQNVTLSCEQNLNHDAMYWYRQDPGQGLRLIYYSQIVNDFQKGDIAEGYSVSREKKESFPLTVTSAQKNPTAFYLCASSILSGRHSYNEQFFGPGTRLTVL.

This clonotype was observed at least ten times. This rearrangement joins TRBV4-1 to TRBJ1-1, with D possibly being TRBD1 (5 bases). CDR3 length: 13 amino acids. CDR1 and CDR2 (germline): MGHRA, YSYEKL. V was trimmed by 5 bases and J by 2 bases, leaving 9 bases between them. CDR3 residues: CASSTGVNTEAFF. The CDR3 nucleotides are TGCGCCAGCAGCACAGGAGTCAACACTGAAGCTTTCTTT.

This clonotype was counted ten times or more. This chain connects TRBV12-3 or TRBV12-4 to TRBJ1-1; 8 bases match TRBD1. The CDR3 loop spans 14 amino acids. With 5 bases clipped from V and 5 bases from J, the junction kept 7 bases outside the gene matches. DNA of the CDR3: TGTGCCAGCAGTGCGACAGGGGATGGTACTGAAGCTTTCTTT. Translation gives CASSATGDGTEAFF.

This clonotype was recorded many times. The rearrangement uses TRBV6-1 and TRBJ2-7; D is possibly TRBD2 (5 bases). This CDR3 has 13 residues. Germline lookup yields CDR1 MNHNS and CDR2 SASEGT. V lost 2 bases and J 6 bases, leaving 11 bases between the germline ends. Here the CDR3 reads CASSELVGAEQYF. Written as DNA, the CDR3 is TGTGCCAGCAGTGAACTTGTGGGAGCCGAGCAGTACTTC.

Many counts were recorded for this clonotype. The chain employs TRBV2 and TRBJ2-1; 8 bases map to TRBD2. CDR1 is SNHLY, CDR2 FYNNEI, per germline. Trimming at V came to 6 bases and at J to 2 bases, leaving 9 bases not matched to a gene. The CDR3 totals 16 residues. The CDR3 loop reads CASRLAGGAPYNEQFF. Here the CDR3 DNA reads TGTGCCAGCAGGCTGGCCGGGGGGGCTCCCTACAATGAGCAGTTCTTC.